Listed here are 3 T cell receptor beta chains from one sample, sequenced in a study of blood T cells in healthy people across ages. Combining a sample-barcoded 5' primer with a J-beta primer mix, a second PCR ran for 7 to 11 cycles. TCRdb reanalysed the 5' RACE reads using MiXCR and keeps one entry per CDR3 protein. This sample has hundreds of thousands of distinct CDR3 sequences, with 50% to 65% found just once. The specimen sequenced was blood. These receptor sequences come from an elderly man in good health.

The genes are TRBV2 and TRBJ2-7; 10 bases are shared with TRBD1. Trimming at V came to 3 bases and at J to 6 bases, leaving 8 bases not matched to a gene. The germline gives CDR1 SNHLY, CDR2 FYNNEI. This CDR3 has 15 amino acids. CDR3 amino acids: CASSETGTGAVEQYF. The CDR3 DNA reads TGTGCCAGCAGTGAGACCGGGACAGGGGCAGTCGAGCAGTACTTC.

The chain couples TRBV20-1 to TRBJ2-5; D may be TRBD1 or TRBD2 (7 bases each). Trimming removed 6 bases at V and 2 bases at J, with 16 bases between. The CDR3 extends over 14 amino acids. CDR1 is DFQATT, CDR2 SNEGSKA, per germline (reference sequence). The DNA for the CDR3 is TGCAGTGCCCAGGCAGGGGGACTACAAGAGACCCAGTACTTC. Translation: CSAQAGGLQETQYF.

V usage is TRBV5-1 and J usage is TRBJ2-7; 10 nucleotides agree with TRBD1. The CDR3 totals 15 residues. Germline V gene data show CDR1 as SGHRS and CDR2 as YFSETQ. With V trimmed by 0 bases and J by 5 bases, 5 bases remained unmatched. CDR3 amino acids: CASSLEGTGVHEQYF. The CDR3 DNA sequence: TGCGCCAGCAGCTTGGAAGGGACAGGGGTGCACGAGCAGTACTTC.